A selection of T cell receptor beta chains follows, all from one sample in a study of blood T cell repertoires in COVID-19. Repertoires were generated with immunoSEQ multiplex PCR, while TCRdb's copy carries only in-frame clones and drops some. The repertoire has some 83,000 clones, around 79% of them found once; the top ten carry around 10%. The source material was peripheral blood. Receptor source: a man in his fifties or sixties with acute or convalescent COVID-19. Each CDR3 is given with its conserved first and last residue. The D gene is left open where the match is weak. Clone sizes are given selectively: once, few, many, or a class where the clone is expanded.

abundance,j_gene,d_gene,v_gene,CDR3nt,CDR3aa
.,TRBJ1-4,.,TRBV9,TGTGCCAGCAGCCCCCCCGACTTTAATGAAAAACTGTTTTTT,CASSPPDFNEKLFF
.,TRBJ1-6,.,TRBV5-8,TGTGCCAGCAGCGACCCGAGGGTGGATTCACCCCTCCACTTT,CASSDPRVDSPLHF
.,TRBJ1-2,TRBD1,TRBV2,TGTGCCAGCAAGGACAGGGACTATGGCTACACCTTC,CASKDRDYGYTF
few,TRBJ1-1,TRBD1,TRBV6-5,TGTGCCAGCAGCCGCCGGGACAGGGACCAAGCTTTCTTT,CASSRRDRDQAFF
.,TRBJ2-3,TRBD1,TRBV7-3,TGTGCCAGCAGCCGCCGGGACAGGGGCACAGATACGCAGTATTTT,CASSRRDRGTDTQYF
.,TRBJ2-5,.,TRBV5-4,TGTGCCAGCAGCTTGCACCTAGGGGGAGAGACCCAGTACTTC,CASSLHLGGETQYF
.,TRBJ2-4,.,TRBV19,TGTGCCAGTAGTAAAGGGGGAGTATCAGCCAAAAACATTCAGTACTTC,CASSKGGVSAKNIQYF
.,TRBJ1-1,.,TRBV6-5,TGTGCCAGCAGGGCGAACACTGAAGCTTTCTTT,CASRANTEAFF
.,TRBJ1-5,.,TRBV6-2/TRBV6-3,TGTGCCAGCAGTTACGGGTCAGGGGCTAATCAGCCCCAGCATTTT,CASSYGSGANQPQHF
.,TRBJ1-4,.,TRBV15,TGTGCCACCAGCGCTCGCTTCTCTTCGGGTAATGAAAAACTGTTTTTT,CATSARFSSGNEKLFF
.,TRBJ1-6,.,TRBV7-2,TGTGCCAGCAGCTTAGGGGCCTCACGGCCGAATTCACCCCTCCACTTT,CASSLGASRPNSPLHF
many,TRBJ1-2,.,TRBV19,TGTGCCAGCTTACAGAGTCATGGTGCCTATGGCTACACCTTC,CASLQSHGAYGYTF
.,TRBJ1-4,.,TRBV19,TGTGCCAGTAGTATTTTTGTGGACAGAACAATGGATAATGAAAAACTGTTTTTT,CASSIFVDRTMDNEKLFF
.,TRBJ2-3,TRBD1,TRBV11-3,TGTGCCAGCAGCTTAGTTTCCCAGGGGGCTGCAGATACGCAGTATTTT,CASSLVSQGAADTQYF
.,TRBJ1-1,.,TRBV24-1,TGTGCCACCAGTGATTCCTTAAGCGAGGGAATTGAAGCTTTCTTT,CATSDSLSEGIEAFF
.,TRBJ2-3,.,TRBV11-3,TGTGCCAGCAGCTATGATGGGGGCTACCCCGCGACGCAGTATTTT,CASSYDGGYPATQYF
few,TRBJ1-1,.,TRBV4-3,TGCGCCAGCAGCCAAGGGACGGGAAACATGAACACTGAAGCTTTCTTT,CASSQGTGNMNTEAFF
.,TRBJ1-1,TRBD1,TRBV29-1,TGCAGCGTGAACAGGGGCGAAACTGAAGCTTTCTTT,CSVNRGETEAFF
once,TRBJ2-1,TRBD1,TRBV7-2,TGTGCCAGCAGCTCCGGTCGTGGACAGGGCATTTTTGAGCAGTTCTTC,CASSSGRGQGIFEQFF
.,TRBJ1-6,.,TRBV7-9,TGTGCCAGCAGCCTCGGGGATTCACCCCTCCACTTT,CASSLGDSPLHF
.,TRBJ2-5,.,TRBV9,TGTGCCAGCAGCCCCGGCGGGACCCAGTACTTC,CASSPGGTQYF
.,TRBJ1-3,.,TRBV9,TGTGCCAGCAGCGTAGACCGGGACTCTGGAAACACCATATATTTT,CASSVDRDSGNTIYF
.,TRBJ2-7,.,TRBV3-1/TRBV3-2,TGTGCCAGCAGCCAAGATTTCGGGGGATCCTACGAGCAGTACTTC,CASSQDFGGSYEQYF
.,TRBJ1-1,.,TRBV11-1,TGTGCCAGCAGCCCTGGGACTTCCACTGAAGCTTTCTTT,CASSPGTSTEAFF
.,TRBJ1-6,.,TRBV2,TGTGCCAGCAGTGAAACTCCGGGGAAAATTTCACCCCTCCACTTT,CASSETPGKISPLHF
.,TRBJ1-6,.,TRBV27,TGTGCCAGCAGTTTCAGAAGGGAGCGTTCACCCCTCCACTTT,CASSFRRERSPLHF
.,TRBJ2-5,.,TRBV11-2,TGTGCCAGCAGTATAGGGGGAGAGACCCAGTACTTC,CASSIGGETQYF
.,TRBJ1-2,.,TRBV5-6,TGTGCCAGCAGCCCCTGGCAGGGATCCTATGGCTACACCTTC,CASSPWQGSYGYTF
.,TRBJ2-3,TRBD2,TRBV27,TGTGCCAGCAGTTTTGGCGGGAGGGCCCCAGATACGCAGTATTTT,CASSFGGRAPDTQYF
few,TRBJ2-2,.,TRBV4-1,TGCGCCAGCAGCCCAGGGACAACCACCGGGGAGCTGTTTTTT,CASSPGTTTGELFF
.,TRBJ1-5,.,TRBV19,TGTGCCACAACCTGGGCACCATATAGCAATCAGCCCCAGCATTTT,CATTWAPYSNQPQHF
.,TRBJ2-2,.,TRBV7-2,TGTGCCAGCAGCTTAGACAGGGCCAACACCGGGGAGCTGTTTTTT,CASSLDRANTGELFF
.,TRBJ1-1,.,TRBV5-4,TGTGCCAGCCAGCGGGACTCCGGTAACACTGAAGCTTTCTTT,CASQRDSGNTEAFF
.,TRBJ2-1,TRBD2,TRBV20-1,TGCAGTGCTAGTTCGCGGGAGGGTAAGTCCTACAATGAGCAGTTCTTC,CSASSREGKSYNEQFF
.,TRBJ2-7,.,TRBV7-3,TGTGCCAGCAGCGCCTCGGGAGACGTCTACGAGCAGTACTTC,CASSASGDVYEQYF
.,TRBJ1-1,.,TRBV19,TGTGCCAGTAGTTCCGCACGGACTGAAGCTTTCTTT,CASSSARTEAFF
.,TRBJ2-7,TRBD2,TRBV5-1,TGCGCCAGCAGCTTGGCAGCTAGCGGGGGAGGGAACGAGCAGTACTTC,CASSLAASGGGNEQYF
.,TRBJ1-2,TRBD1,TRBV7-8,TGTGCCAGCAGCCCAGGGACAGGGTATGGCTACACCTTC,CASSPGTGYGYTF
.,TRBJ2-7,TRBD1,TRBV6-5,TGTGCCAGCAGTTACACAGGGGATGAGCAGTACTTC,CASSYTGDEQYF
once,TRBJ2-2,.,TRBV6-2/TRBV6-3,TGTGCCACCAGCGACCCGGGATCCACCGGGGAGCTGTTTTTT,CATSDPGSTGELFF
.,TRBJ1-1,.,TRBV6-5,TGTGCCAGCACAGGCAGGGCCCGGAACACTGAAGCTTTCTTT,CASTGRARNTEAFF
.,TRBJ2-6,.,TRBV4-1,TGCGCCAGCAGCCCTAGACGGGGGACCTCCTCTGGGGCCAACGTCCTGACTTTC,CASSPRRGTSSGANVLTF
.,TRBJ2-5,TRBD2,TRBV4-3,TGCGCCAGCAGCCAAGGGTGGCTAGCGGGAGGAGGGAGGGGCCAAGAGACCCAGTACTTC,CASSQGWLAGGGRGQETQYF
.,TRBJ2-4,.,TRBV4-2,TGTGCCAGCAGCCAAGACGAGGGAAAAAACATTCAGTACTTC,CASSQDEGKNIQYF
few,TRBJ1-2,TRBD1,TRBV7-2,TGTGCCAGCAGCCTTACTCCGGGACAGGCCCTCTATGGCTACACCTTC,CASSLTPGQALYGYTF
.,TRBJ1-2,.,TRBV6-2/TRBV6-3,TGTGCCAGCAGTTATACCAGGACTTCATCGGCCTACACCTTC,CASSYTRTSSAYTF
.,TRBJ2-7,TRBD2,TRBV28,TGTGCCAGCAGTTTAAGTACTAGCGGGAGGTACGAGCAGTACTTC,CASSLSTSGRYEQYF
few,TRBJ2-7,.,TRBV7-2,TGTGCCAGCAGTATCAGGGTGGGCGAGCAGTACTTC,CASSIRVGEQYF